This entry concerns a single T cell receptor beta chain. Its antigen remains unidentified. The data were produced by immunoSEQ multiplex PCR, yet TCRdb's version contains in-frame clones alone and is incomplete. This repertoire shows 120,000 or so clones, around nine tenths found once; its top ten account for 1.5% to 2%. These data originate in a study of cytomegalovirus exposure and HLA in healthy donors. CDR3 length: 12 amino acids. Per germline, CDR1 MDHEN and CDR2 SYDVKM. V lost 10 bases, J lost 1 base, and 10 bases lay in between. While the first cohort had around 700 subjects, the donors belonged to the separate validation cohort of about 130 subjects. Findings of the study overall: Rarity held for most TCR sequences, but there were some public TCRs that occurred in many donors.

This clonotype was obtained from a woman in her late teens or twenties in good health and CMV-seronegative. Input material: PBMCs. The chain couples TRBV28 to TRBJ1-1; D gene ambiguous. The DNA for the CDR3 is TGTGCCATTAGGCGGGGGAACACTGAAGCTTTCTTT. The encoded protein is CAIRRGNTEAFF.